The TCR beta chain under discussion was sequenced for a study of OX40 agonist ivuxolimab in advanced cancers. Turning to the study itself: An agonistic anti-OX40 (CD134) antibody, ivuxolimab, was used to treat the patients. The study enrolled dose-escalation patients with hepatocellular carcinoma, melanoma, renal cell or head and neck cancer. Overall study findings and caveats: Also showing low normalized T-cell clonal expansion were some of the nonresponders. Averaged across samples, CD8+ T cells carried more expanded clones than CD4+ did.

The germline gives CDR1 MNHEY, CDR2 SMNVEV (reference sequence). The CDR3 runs to 12 residues. The germline V and J ends were trimmed by 6 bases and 8 bases, with 11 bases remaining between them. Comment on this clone: Antigen specificity is unknown.

Clones were sequenced by immunoSEQ multiplex PCR, and TCRdb holds only the in-frame ones, with some missing. The data contain tens of thousands of clones, 75% to 90% of them seen just once; the ten biggest clones take up 14%. The sequence derives from an adult with an advanced solid tumor such as melanoma, head and neck, liver or kidney cancer. The V gene is TRBV27, the J gene TRBJ2-4; D perhaps matches TRBD2 (5 bases). This specimen was CD4+ or CD8+ T cells sorted from blood, taken in a trial of the OX40 agonist ivuxolimab. In nucleotides, the CDR3 is TGTGCCAGCAGCCTTGGAGGAGACATTCAGTACTTC. As protein: CASSLGGDIQYF.